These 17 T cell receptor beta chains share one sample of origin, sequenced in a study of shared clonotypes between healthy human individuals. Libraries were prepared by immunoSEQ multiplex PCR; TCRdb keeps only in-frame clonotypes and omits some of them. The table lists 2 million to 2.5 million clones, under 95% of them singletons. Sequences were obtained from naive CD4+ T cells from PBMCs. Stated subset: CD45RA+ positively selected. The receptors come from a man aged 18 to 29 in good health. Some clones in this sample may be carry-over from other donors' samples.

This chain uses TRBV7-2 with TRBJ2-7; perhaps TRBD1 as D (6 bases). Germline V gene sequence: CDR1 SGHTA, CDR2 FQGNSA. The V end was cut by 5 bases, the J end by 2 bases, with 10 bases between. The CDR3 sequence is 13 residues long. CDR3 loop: CASSPGVTYEQYF. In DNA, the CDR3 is TGTGCCAGCAGCCCAGGGGTAACCTACGAGCAGTACTTC.

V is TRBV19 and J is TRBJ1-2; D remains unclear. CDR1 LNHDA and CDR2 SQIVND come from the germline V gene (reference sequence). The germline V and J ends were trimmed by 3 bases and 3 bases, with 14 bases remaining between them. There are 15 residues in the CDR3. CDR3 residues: CASSIEHFGYYGYTF. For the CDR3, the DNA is TGTGCCAGTAGTATCGAACACTTCGGGTACTATGGCTACACCTTC.

The CDR3 bases are TGTGCCAGCAGTTTATTCACCGGGACAGGGAGGACTAGCGGTACCTACGAGCAGTACTTC. Translating it yields CASSLFTGTGRTSGTYEQYF. The V and J genes are TRBV28 and TRBJ2-7; D possibly corresponds to TRBD2 (10 bases). In germline, CDR1 is MDHEN, CDR2 SYDVKM. This CDR3 region has 20 residues. V was trimmed by 1 base and J by 2 bases, leaving 27 bases between them.

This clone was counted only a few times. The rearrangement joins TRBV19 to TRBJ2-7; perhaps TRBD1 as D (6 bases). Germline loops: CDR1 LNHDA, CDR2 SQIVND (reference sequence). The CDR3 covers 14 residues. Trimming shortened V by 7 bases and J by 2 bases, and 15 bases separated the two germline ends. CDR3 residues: CASTREQGPYEQYF. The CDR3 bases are TGTGCCAGTACGAGAGAACAGGGACCCTACGAGCAGTACTTC.

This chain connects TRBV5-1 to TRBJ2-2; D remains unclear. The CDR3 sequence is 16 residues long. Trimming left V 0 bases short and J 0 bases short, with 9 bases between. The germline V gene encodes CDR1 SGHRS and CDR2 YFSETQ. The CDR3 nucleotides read TGCGCCAGCAGCTTGGCTGGCGGACCGAACACCGGGGAGCTGTTTTTT. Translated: CASSLAGGPNTGELFF. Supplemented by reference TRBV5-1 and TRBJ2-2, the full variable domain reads KAGVTQTPRYLIKTRGQQVTLSCSPISGHRSVSWYQQTPGQGLQFLFEYFSETQRNKGNFPGRFSGRQFSNSRSEMNVSTLELGDSALYLCASSLAGGPNTGELFFGEGSRLTVL.

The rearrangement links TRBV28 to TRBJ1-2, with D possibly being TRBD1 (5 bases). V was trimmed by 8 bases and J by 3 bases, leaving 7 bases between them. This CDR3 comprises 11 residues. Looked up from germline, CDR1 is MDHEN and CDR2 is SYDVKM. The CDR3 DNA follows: TGTGCCAGCGGGGCTTACTATGGCTACACCTTC. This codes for CASGAYYGYTF.

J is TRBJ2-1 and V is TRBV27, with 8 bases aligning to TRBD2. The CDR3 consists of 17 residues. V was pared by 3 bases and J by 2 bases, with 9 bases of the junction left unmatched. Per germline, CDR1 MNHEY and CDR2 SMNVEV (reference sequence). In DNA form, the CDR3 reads TGTGCCAGCAGTTTGTCGGTGGTCGGGAGGGCCTACAATGAGCAGTTCTTC. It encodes CASSLSVVGRAYNEQFF.

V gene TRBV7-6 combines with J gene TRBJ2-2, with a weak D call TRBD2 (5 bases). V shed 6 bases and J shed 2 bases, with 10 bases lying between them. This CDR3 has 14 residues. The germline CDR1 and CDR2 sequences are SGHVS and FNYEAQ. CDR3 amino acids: CASSQADNTGELFF. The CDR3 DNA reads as TGTGCCAGCAGTCAAGCGGACAACACCGGGGAGCTGTTTTTT.

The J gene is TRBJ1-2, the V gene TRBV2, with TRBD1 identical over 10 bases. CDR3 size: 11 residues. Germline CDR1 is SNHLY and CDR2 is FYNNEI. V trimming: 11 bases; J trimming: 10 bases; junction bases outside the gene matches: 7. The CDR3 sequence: CAGRTGGSYTF. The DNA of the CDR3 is TGTGCCGGAAGGACAGGGGGATCCTACACCTTC.

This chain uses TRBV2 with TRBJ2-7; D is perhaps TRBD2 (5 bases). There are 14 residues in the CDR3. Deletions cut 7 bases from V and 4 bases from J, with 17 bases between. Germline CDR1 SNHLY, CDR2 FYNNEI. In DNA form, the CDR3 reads TGTGCCAGCACAGGACTCTCCCCTCGGTACGAGCAGTACTTC. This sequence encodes CASTGLSPRYEQYF. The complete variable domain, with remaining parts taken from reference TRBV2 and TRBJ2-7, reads EPEVTQTPSHQVTQMGQEVILRCVPISNHLYFYWYRQILGQKVEFLVSFYNNEISEKSEIFDDQFSVERPDGSNFTLKIRSTKLEDSAMYFCASTGLSPRYEQYFGPGTRLTVT.

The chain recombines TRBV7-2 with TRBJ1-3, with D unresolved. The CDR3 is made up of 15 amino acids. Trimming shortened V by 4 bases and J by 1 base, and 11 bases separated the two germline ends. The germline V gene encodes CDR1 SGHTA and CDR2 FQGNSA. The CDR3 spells CASSSGPNSGNTIYF. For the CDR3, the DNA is TGTGCCAGCAGCTCAGGACCGAATTCTGGAAACACCATATATTTT.

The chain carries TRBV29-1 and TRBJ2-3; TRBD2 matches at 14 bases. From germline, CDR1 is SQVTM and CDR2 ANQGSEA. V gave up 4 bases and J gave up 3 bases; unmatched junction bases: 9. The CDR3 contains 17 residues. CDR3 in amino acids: CSVVPRTSGRKTDTQYF. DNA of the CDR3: TGCAGCGTTGTCCCTCGGACTAGCGGGAGGAAGACAGATACGCAGTATTTT.

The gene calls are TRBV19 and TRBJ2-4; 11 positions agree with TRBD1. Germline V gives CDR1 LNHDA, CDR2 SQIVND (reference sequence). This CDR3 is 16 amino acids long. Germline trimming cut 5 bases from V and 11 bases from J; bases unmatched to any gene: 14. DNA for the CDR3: TGTGCCAGTAGTGGACGGACAGGGGGCGCCTTCCGTCTTCAGTACTTC. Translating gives CASSGRTGGAFRLQYF.

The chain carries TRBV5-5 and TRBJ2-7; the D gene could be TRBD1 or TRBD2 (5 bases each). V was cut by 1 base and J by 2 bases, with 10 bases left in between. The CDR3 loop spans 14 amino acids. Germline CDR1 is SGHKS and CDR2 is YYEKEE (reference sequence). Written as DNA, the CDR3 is TGTGCCAGCAGCTTGCAGGGACCTCCCTACGAGCAGTACTTC. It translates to CASSLQGPPYEQYF.

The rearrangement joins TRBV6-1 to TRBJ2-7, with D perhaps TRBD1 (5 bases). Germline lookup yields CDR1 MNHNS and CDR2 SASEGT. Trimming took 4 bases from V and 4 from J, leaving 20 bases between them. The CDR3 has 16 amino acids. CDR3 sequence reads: CASSGYLAGPIYEQYF. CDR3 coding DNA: TGTGCCAGCAGTGGGTACTTGGCAGGGCCCATTTACGAGCAGTACTTC.

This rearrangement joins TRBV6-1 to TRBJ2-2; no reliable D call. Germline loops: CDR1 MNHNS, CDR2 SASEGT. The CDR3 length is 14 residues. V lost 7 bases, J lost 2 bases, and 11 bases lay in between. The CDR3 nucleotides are TGTGCCAGCATCCAGCTGCGTAACACCGGGGAGCTGTTTTTT. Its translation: CASIQLRNTGELFF.

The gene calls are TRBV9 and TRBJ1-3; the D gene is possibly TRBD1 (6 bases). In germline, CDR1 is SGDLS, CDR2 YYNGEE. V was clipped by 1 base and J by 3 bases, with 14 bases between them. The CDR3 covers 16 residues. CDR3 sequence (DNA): TGTGCCAGCAGCGTATCGGCAGGGGCGGATGGAAACACCATATATTTT. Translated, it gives CASSVSAGADGNTIYF.